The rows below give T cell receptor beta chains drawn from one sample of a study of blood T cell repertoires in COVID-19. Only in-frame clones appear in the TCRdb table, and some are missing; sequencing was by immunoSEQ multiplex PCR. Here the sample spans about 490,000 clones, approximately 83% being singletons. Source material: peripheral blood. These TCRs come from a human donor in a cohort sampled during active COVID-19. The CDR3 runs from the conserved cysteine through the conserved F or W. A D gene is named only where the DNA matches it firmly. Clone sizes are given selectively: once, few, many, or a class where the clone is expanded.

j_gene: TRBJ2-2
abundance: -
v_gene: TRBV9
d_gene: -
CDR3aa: CASSPRTEAGELFF
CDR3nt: TGTGCCAGCAGCCCCCGGACAGAGGCCGGGGAGCTGTTTTTT

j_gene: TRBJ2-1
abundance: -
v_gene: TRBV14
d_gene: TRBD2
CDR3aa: CASSQLARASGTYNEQFF
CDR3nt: TGTGCCAGCAGCCAATTGGCCCGAGCTAGCGGGACCTACAATGAGCAGTTCTTC

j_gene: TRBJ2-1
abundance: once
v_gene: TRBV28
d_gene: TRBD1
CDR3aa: CASSPGTGTYNEQFF
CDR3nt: TGTGCCAGCAGTCCCGGGACAGGTACCTACAATGAGCAGTTCTTC

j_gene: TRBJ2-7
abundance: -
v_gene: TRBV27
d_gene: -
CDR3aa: CASSSPSSYEQYF
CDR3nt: TGTGCCAGCAGTTCCCCGAGCTCCTACGAGCAGTACTTC

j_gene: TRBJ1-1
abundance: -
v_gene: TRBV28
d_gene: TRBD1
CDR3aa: CASSLMAGGMNTEAFF
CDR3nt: TGTGCCAGCAGTTTGATGGCAGGGGGTATGAACACTGAAGCTTTCTTT

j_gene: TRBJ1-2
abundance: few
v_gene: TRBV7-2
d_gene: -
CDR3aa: CASSSPTGLVSGYTF
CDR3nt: TGTGCCAGCAGCTCTCCGACAGGCCTAGTCTCTGGCTACACCTTC

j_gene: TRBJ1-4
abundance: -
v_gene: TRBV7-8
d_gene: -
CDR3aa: CASSGQGTVGEKLFF
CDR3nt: TGTGCCAGCAGCGGCCAGGGTACGGTGGGGGAAAAACTGTTTTTT

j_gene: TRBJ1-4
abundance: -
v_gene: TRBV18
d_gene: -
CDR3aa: CASSPLKQEGLNEKLFF
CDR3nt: TGTGCCAGCTCACCACTTAAACAAGAGGGCCTAAATGAAAAACTGTTTTTT

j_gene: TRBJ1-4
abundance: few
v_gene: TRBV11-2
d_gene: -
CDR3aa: CASSSEFSESLLFF
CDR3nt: TGTGCCAGCAGCTCCGAATTCAGCGAGTCTCTGCTGTTTTTT

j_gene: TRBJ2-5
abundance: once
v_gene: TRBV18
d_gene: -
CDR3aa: CASSPVGAQETQYF
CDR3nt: TGTGCCAGCTCACCCGTCGGAGCCCAAGAGACCCAGTACTTC

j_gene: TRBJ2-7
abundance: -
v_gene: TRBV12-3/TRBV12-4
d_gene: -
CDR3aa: CASSLSYVYEQYF
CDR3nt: TGTGCCAGCAGTTTATCTTATGTATACGAGCAGTACTTC

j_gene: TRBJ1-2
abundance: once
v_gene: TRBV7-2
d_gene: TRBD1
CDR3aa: CASSLVGTDHHGYTF
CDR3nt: TGTGCCAGCAGCTTAGTCGGGACAGACCACCATGGCTACACCTTC

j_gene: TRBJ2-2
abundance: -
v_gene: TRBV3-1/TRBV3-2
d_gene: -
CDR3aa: CASSQDRGRGNTGELFF
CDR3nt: TGTGCCAGCAGCCAAGATCGTGGGCGGGGGAACACCGGGGAGCTGTTTTTT

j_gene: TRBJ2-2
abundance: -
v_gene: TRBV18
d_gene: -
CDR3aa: CASSGKATGELFF
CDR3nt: TGTGCCAGCTCCGGGAAGGCCACCGGGGAGCTGTTTTTT